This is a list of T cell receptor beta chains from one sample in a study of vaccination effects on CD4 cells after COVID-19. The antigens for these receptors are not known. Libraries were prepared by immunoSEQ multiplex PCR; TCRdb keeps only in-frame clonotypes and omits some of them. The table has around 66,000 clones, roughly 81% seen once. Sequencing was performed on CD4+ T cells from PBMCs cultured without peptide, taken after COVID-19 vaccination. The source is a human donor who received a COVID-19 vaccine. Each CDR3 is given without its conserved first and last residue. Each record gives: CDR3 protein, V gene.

CDR3 protein: SASRSGMENTEAF
V gene: TRBV20-1

CDR3 protein: ASSSGQSYGYT
V gene: TRBV5-1

CDR3 protein: ASSAGSNYGYT
V gene: TRBV12-3/TRBV12-4

CDR3 protein: ASSQLQGQVYTEAF
V gene: TRBV4-1

CDR3 protein: AWRPGQGRTDTQY
V gene: TRBV30

CDR3 protein: ASSFLGQGRTGELF
V gene: TRBV28

CDR3 protein: AISVNNQPQH
V gene: TRBV10-3

CDR3 protein: SVGGGGNTEAF
V gene: TRBV29-1

CDR3 protein: ASSLDYRGNYGYT
V gene: TRBV7-2

CDR3 protein: ASSSRTSGGAGETQY
V gene: TRBV3-1/TRBV3-2

CDR3 protein: SVLGRNTEAF
V gene: TRBV29-1

CDR3 protein: ATSDPRTGEVYGYT
V gene: TRBV24-1

CDR3 protein: SVEPVTQY
V gene: TRBV29-1

CDR3 protein: AISPGRGNQPQH
V gene: TRBV10-3

CDR3 protein: ASSDRQGLYGYT
V gene: TRBV2

CDR3 protein: ASSFPGQGYEKLF
V gene: TRBV19

CDR3 protein: ASSFGPAQGETQY
V gene: TRBV7-3

CDR3 protein: ATSDNRGPGETQY
V gene: TRBV24-1

CDR3 protein: ASSVSGQNYNEQF
V gene: TRBV9

CDR3 protein: SVRGGASETQY
V gene: TRBV29-1

CDR3 protein: ASRAGQVYGYT
V gene: TRBV12-3/TRBV12-4

CDR3 protein: ASSIGGGKNIQY
V gene: TRBV19

CDR3 protein: ASTRLQGAQGYT
V gene: TRBV6-1

CDR3 protein: SVGTGADTQY
V gene: TRBV29-1

CDR3 protein: ASSPLGGRTYNEQF
V gene: TRBV7-9

CDR3 protein: ASSLVDTEAF
V gene: TRBV7-2

CDR3 protein: ASSGDSQNEKLF
V gene: TRBV5-1

CDR3 protein: ASSGQGFSGNTIY
V gene: TRBV7-2

CDR3 protein: ASSPIGTDQETQY
V gene: TRBV18

CDR3 protein: ASSLQGVANTEAF
V gene: TRBV6-5

CDR3 protein: ASSSPHRVDEKLF
V gene: TRBV5-6

CDR3 protein: ASSYSGGKLF
V gene: TRBV6-5

CDR3 protein: ASSPTRSTEAF
V gene: TRBV7-3

CDR3 protein: ASSVDRSSGNTIY
V gene: TRBV2

CDR3 protein: ASSPAPGGGNTIY
V gene: TRBV2

CDR3 protein: ASSARIPIYYGYT
V gene: TRBV27

CDR3 protein: ASSQYRDPAF
V gene: TRBV12-3/TRBV12-4

CDR3 protein: ASSKLRGEKLF
V gene: TRBV7-2

CDR3 protein: ASSLGPGQPQH
V gene: TRBV7-2

CDR3 protein: ASSVGGSVAGELF
V gene: TRBV9

CDR3 protein: ASISTGELF
V gene: TRBV2